The 26 T cell receptor beta chains presented below share a single source sample, sequenced in a study of T cell changes during pregnancy in multiple sclerosis. Some clones are missing from TCRdb's copy, which holds only in-frame ones; the method was immunoSEQ multiplex PCR. Found here are 110,000 or so clones, about 94% of them singletons; the top ten hold roughly 6.2%. This material consisted of peripheral blood, taken before pregnancy. All receptors come from a female donor with multiple sclerosis, enrolled in a pregnancy study.

The V gene is TRBV5-1, the J gene TRBJ1-1; TRBD1 agrees at 7 bases. J gave up 0 bases and V 4 bases, and 6 bases lay outside the gene matches. Germline V gives CDR1 SGHRS, CDR2 YFSETQ. CDR3 length: 15 residues. CDR3 amino acids: CASSDGTDMNTEAFF. Here the CDR3 DNA reads TGCGCCAGCAGCGACGGGACAGACATGAACACTGAAGCTTTCTTT. The full variable domain, in which reference TRBV5-1 and TRBJ1-1 provide the parts outside the CDR3, is KAGVTQTPRYLIKTRGQQVTLSCSPISGHRSVSWYQQTPGQGLQFLFEYFSETQRNKGNFPGRFSGRQFSNSRSEMNVSTLELGDSALYLCASSDGTDMNTEAFFGQGTRLTVV.

The rearrangement uses TRBV6-6 and TRBJ1-1, with TRBD1 identical over 7 bases. Germline V gene lookup returns CDR1 MNHNY and CDR2 SVGAGI (reference sequence). This CDR3 comprises 16 residues. V lost 3 bases to trimming and J lost 5 bases; unmatched junction nucleotides: 12. The CDR3 DNA reads TGTGCCAGCAGTTATGGGGCAGGGGGAAGGAGGACTGAAGCTTTCTTT. Translating gives CASSYGAGGRRTEAFF.

This chain connects TRBV6-5 to TRBJ2-7; weak D call: TRBD2 (5 bases). V shed 7 bases and J shed 5 bases, with 15 bases lying between them. The CDR3 extends over 13 amino acids. Germline V CDR1 and CDR2: MNHEY, SVGAGI. CDR3 residues: CASIDWWGDEQYF. The DNA for the CDR3 is TGTGCCAGCATTGACTGGTGGGGAGACGAGCAGTACTTC.

This sequence joins TRBV7-2 and TRBJ2-7; 9 positions agree with TRBD2. The V and J ends lost 1 base and 0 bases, in that order; junction bases with no gene match: 1. Germline V gene lookup returns CDR1 SGHTA and CDR2 FQGNSA. This CDR3 is 15 amino acids long. Written as DNA, the CDR3 is TGTGCCAGCAGCTTAGAAGCGGGGGGCTCCTACGAGCAGTACTTC. Translated: CASSLEAGGSYEQYF.

The J gene is TRBJ2-5, the V gene TRBV7-8, with TRBD2 identical over 7 bases. Trimming took 0 bases from V and 5 from J; bases not matched to a gene: 0. The germline V gene encodes CDR1 SGHVS and CDR2 FQNEAQ. CDR3 size: 13 residues. CDR3 region: CASSLAGGETQYF. In DNA form, the CDR3 reads TGTGCCAGCAGCTTAGCGGGGGGGGAGACCCAGTACTTC.

V gene TRBV6-5 combines with J gene TRBJ2-2; 11 bases fit TRBD1. Losses at the gene ends were 6 bases for V and 4 bases for J; bases not matched to a gene: 4. Germline V lookup: CDR1 MNHEY, CDR2 SVGAGI. This CDR3 region has 15 residues. The CDR3 reads CASSRTGGGTGELFF. In DNA, the CDR3 is TGTGCCAGCAGCCGGACAGGGGGCGGCACCGGGGAGCTGTTTTTT.

V usage is TRBV5-1 and J usage is TRBJ2-7; 12 positions match TRBD1. The V gene end was trimmed by 4 bases and the J gene end by 6 bases; junction bases not matched to a gene: 8. The CDR3 length is 15 residues. Per the germline V gene, CDR1 is SGHRS and CDR2 is YFSETQ. The CDR3 region has the DNA TGCGCCAGCAGCCGTACCCGGGACAGGGGGCGCGAGCAGTACTTC. Translation gives CASSRTRDRGREQYF. The full variable domain, its missing parts supplied by reference TRBV5-1 and TRBJ2-7, is KAGVTQTPRYLIKTRGQQVTLSCSPISGHRSVSWYQQTPGQGLQFLFEYFSETQRNKGNFPGRFSGRQFSNSRSEMNVSTLELGDSALYLCASSRTRDRGREQYFGPGTRLTVT.

This chain joins TRBV30 and TRBJ2-3, with 7 bases identical to TRBD2. This CDR3 contains 15 residues. The V segment lost 0 bases and the J segment 2 bases; nucleotides outside the gene matches: 5. Germline V lookup: CDR1 GTSNPN, CDR2 SVGIG (reference sequence). The chain's CDR3 is CAWSVGGGITDTQYF. The DNA of the CDR3 is TGTGCCTGGAGTGTAGGCGGGGGTATCACAGATACGCAGTATTTT.

In its sample, this clone was seen once. The chain uses TRBV27 and TRBJ1-1; 8 positions match TRBD1. The V gene's germline CDR1 is MNHEY and CDR2 SMNVEV (reference sequence). The CDR3 has 15 amino acids. Losses at the gene ends were 6 bases for V and 4 bases for J; bases not matched to a gene: 10. CDR3 sequence (DNA): TGTGCCAGCAGCTGGAGGGTCGGACAGGGCACTGAAGCTTTCTTT. Protein product: CASSWRVGQGTEAFF.

CDR3: CASSPPRYNEQFF. The CDR3 coding sequence is TGTGCCAGCAGCCCCCCCCGGTACAATGAGCAGTTCTTC. The V gene is TRBV13, the J gene TRBJ2-1; D gene unclear. The CDR3 is made up of 13 amino acids. Germline loops: CDR1 PRHDT, CDR2 FYEKMQ (reference sequence). V dropped 5 bases and J dropped 4 bases, with 9 bases sitting between them. Looking up the rest from reference TRBV13 and TRBJ2-1 gives the full variable domain: AAGVIQSPRHLIKEKRETATLKCYPIPRHDTVYWYQQGPGQDPQFLISFYEKMQSDKGSIPDRFSAQQFSDYHSELNMSSLELGDSALYFCASSPPRYNEQFFGPGTRLTVL.

The rearrangement links TRBV18 to TRBJ1-4; the D is unclear. The V end lost 2 bases, the J end lost 5 bases, and 12 bases lay between the germline ends. The CDR3 consists of 15 residues. Per germline, CDR1 KGHSH and CDR2 LQKENI. As DNA, the CDR3 is TGTGCCAGCTCACCAAGGTCGGGGTTCAATGAAAAACTGTTTTTT. This gives the protein CASSPRSGFNEKLFF. The full variable domain, with the rest looked up from reference TRBV18 and TRBJ1-4, is NAGVMQNPRHLVRRRGQEARLRCSPMKGHSHVYWYRQLPEEGLKFMVYLQKENIIDESGMPKERFSAEFPKEGPSILRIQQVVRGDSAAYFCASSPRSGFNEKLFFGSGTQLSVL.

This clone was observed a few times. The CDR3 region is CASSLNRGNSPLHF. CDR3 DNA: TGTGCCAGCAGCTTGAACAGGGGTAATTCACCCCTCCACTTT. The V call is TRBV5-6, the J call TRBJ1-6, with TRBD1 matching over 7 bases. Germline values: CDR1 SGHDT, CDR2 YYEEEE. Trimming removed 1 base from V and 6 bases from J; junction bases left unmatched: 1. The CDR3 is 14 residues long.

The rearrangement links TRBV5-1 to TRBJ1-1; TRBD1 is a possible D gene (5 bases). Germline CDR1 and CDR2: SGHRS and YFSETQ. CDR3 size: 16 residues. Trimming shortened V by 0 bases and J by 5 bases, and 17 bases separated the two germline ends. CDR3 bases: TGCGCCAGCAGCTTGGGGTCGTTGGGGGGAGGGACTGAAGCTTTCTTT. Protein sequence: CASSLGSLGGGTEAFF.

The chain employs TRBV28 and TRBJ1-1; D gene uncertain. Germline CDR1 and CDR2: MDHEN and SYDVKM. This CDR3 region has 14 residues. Trimming took 2 bases from V and 8 from J, leaving 15 bases between them. Here the CDR3 DNA reads TGTGCCAGCAGTTTAGATGTTCCCGGGTTCGAAGCTTTCTTT. Its translation is CASSLDVPGFEAFF.

J is TRBJ2-7 and V is TRBV28; D might be TRBD1 (6 bases). The V and J ends lost 7 bases and 6 bases respectively, with 19 bases between them. CDR1 is MDHEN, CDR2 SYDVKM, per germline. The CDR3 runs to 14 residues. The DNA of the CDR3 is TGTGCCAGCACCCAACTACAGGGATCCGGCGAGCAGTACTTC. Encoded protein: CASTQLQGSGEQYF.

The V gene is TRBV7-3, the J gene TRBJ2-5, with 14 positions matching TRBD2. Germline CDR1 and CDR2: SGHTA and FQGTGA. V lost 4 bases and J lost 4; bases outside the gene matches: 8. The CDR3 has 17 amino acids. CDR3 DNA: TGTGCCAGCAGCTCCTTACCGGGACTAGCGGGAGTAGAGACCCAGTACTTC. Encoded protein: CASSSLPGLAGVETQYF.

The rearrangement joins TRBV27 to TRBJ1-2; D may be TRBD1 (6 bases). With 5 bases removed from V and 1 base from J, the gap between germline ends came to 8 bases. Germline V lookup: CDR1 MNHEY, CDR2 SMNVEV (reference sequence). The CDR3 contains 13 residues. The CDR3 DNA reads TGTGCCAGCAGTCAAGGGGGTAACTATGGCTACACCTTC. Its translation is CASSQGGNYGYTF.

The chain recombines TRBV9 with TRBJ2-3; weak D call: TRBD2 (6 bases). Germline V gives CDR1 SGDLS, CDR2 YYNGEE. The V end lost 3 bases, the J end lost 2 bases, and 16 bases lay between the germline ends. The CDR3 loop spans 16 amino acids. The DNA of the CDR3 is TGTGCCAGCAGCGACCGGGACTCTATCCCCACAGATACGCAGTATTTT. Translated: CASSDRDSIPTDTQYF.

The rearrangement joins TRBV9 to TRBJ1-2; maybe TRBD1 (5 bases). The CDR3 is 13 residues long. V was pared by 1 base and J by 4 bases, with 8 bases between. Looked up from germline, CDR1 is SGDLS and CDR2 is YYNGEE. CDR3 in amino acids: CASSVTGFYGYTF. CDR3 nucleotide sequence: TGTGCCAGCAGCGTAACAGGTTTCTATGGCTACACCTTC.

The chain uses TRBV27 and TRBJ2-2, with TRBD1 as a possible D gene (6 bases). With 3 bases removed from V and 8 bases from J, the gap between germline ends came to 19 bases. The CDR3 is 16 residues long. CDR1 MNHEY and CDR2 SMNVEV come from the germline V gene (reference sequence). CDR3 loop: CASSFLGAPKSGELFF. CDR3 sequence (DNA): TGTGCCAGCAGTTTCCTGGGGGCTCCGAAGTCGGGGGAGCTGTTTTTT.

The chain uses TRBV5-1 and TRBJ2-1; D is perhaps TRBD2 (5 bases). The ends were cut back, 3 bases at V and 3 bases at J, with 16 bases in the middle. The CDR3 is 16 amino acids. Per germline, CDR1 SGHRS and CDR2 YFSETQ. The CDR3 protein is CASSSRASAGYNEQFF. The CDR3 DNA sequence: TGCGCCAGCAGCTCCCGGGCCTCTGCGGGCTACAATGAGCAGTTCTTC.

The chain recombines TRBV7-3 with TRBJ2-5; weak D call: TRBD2 (6 bases). CDR3 length equals 14 residues. V shed 5 bases and J shed 3 bases, with 13 bases lying between them. In germline, CDR1 is SGHTA, CDR2 FQGTGA. CDR3 protein: CASSPGLQEETQYF. In DNA, the CDR3 is TGTGCCAGCAGCCCGGGACTCCAAGAAGAGACCCAGTACTTC.

The chain joins TRBV7-3 to TRBJ1-1; 8 nucleotides line up with TRBD1. Trimming at V came to 5 bases and at J to 6 bases, leaving 5 bases not matched to a gene. CDR1 and CDR2 from the germline V gene are SGHTA and FQGTGA. CDR3 length equals 13 residues. The CDR3 here is CASSQGQVAEAFF. CDR3 sequence (DNA): TGTGCCAGCAGCCAGGGACAGGTAGCTGAAGCTTTCTTT. Based on the CDR3 plus reference TRBV7-3 and TRBJ1-1, the full variable domain is GAGVSQTPSNKVTEKGKYVELRCDPISGHTALYWYRQSLGQGPEFLIYFQGTGAADDSGLPNDRFFAVRPEGSVSTLKIQRTERGDSAVYLCASSQGQVAEAFFGQGTRLTVV.

The chain recombines TRBV4-2 with TRBJ1-6; D is possibly TRBD1 (5 bases). The ends were cut back, 4 bases at V and 7 bases at J, with 8 bases in the middle. Germline CDR1 is LGHNA and CDR2 is YNFKEQ. The CDR3 sequence is 13 residues long. CDR3 bases: TGTGCCAGCAGCCTCGGGGGGAATTCACCCCTCCACTTT. Protein sequence: CASSLGGNSPLHF.

This rearrangement joins TRBV27 to TRBJ2-7; D perhaps matches TRBD1 (6 bases). Trimming cost V 5 bases and J 2 bases, with 13 bases left between them. CDR3 length: 14 residues. CDR1 is MNHEY and CDR2 is SMNVEV in the germline V gene (reference sequence). The CDR3 DNA sequence: TGTGCCAGCAGTCGTCAGGGGCTGCCCTACGAGCAGTACTTC. Residues: CASSRQGLPYEQYF.

The chain couples TRBV2 to TRBJ1-4; D remains unclear. This CDR3 has 13 residues. The germline V gene has CDR1 SNHLY and CDR2 FYNNEI. V lost 7 bases to trimming and J lost 10 bases, with 16 bases between them. The CDR3 DNA sequence: TGTGCCAGCACAAACCGTTCTACCCCAAAACTGTTTTTT. It translates to CASTNRSTPKLFF. Complete variable domain (other parts from reference TRBV2 and TRBJ1-4): EPEVTQTPSHQVTQMGQEVILRCVPISNHLYFYWYRQILGQKVEFLVSFYNNEISEKSEIFDDQFSVERPDGSNFTLKIRSTKLEDSAMYFCASTNRSTPKLFFGSGTQLSVL.